This T cell receptor beta chain was recorded in a study of regulatory T cells in long-lasting Graves disease. Turning to the study itself: Graves' disease counted as persistent after over 5 years of antithyroid drugs with positive TSH receptor antibodies. Study results and caveats: Shared public clonotypes totalled roughly 2,500 in persistent patients, compared with roughly 970 in new patients.

Documented time point: persistent/refractory GD, antithyroid drugs over 5 years with positive TRAb. Isolated PBMC RNA provided the starting material for the TCR library. Arm-PCR of CDR3 regions and iRepertoire HTBI primers were the basis on which TCR beta libraries were built. TCRdb re-derived calls from the multiplex PCR reads in MiXCR, one entry per CDR3 protein. The sample lists approximately 380,000 distinct CDR3 sequences; 20% were seen once. Concerning this clonotype itself: The antigen remains undetermined.

V lost 2 bases and J 5 bases, leaving 16 bases between the germline ends. Germline values: CDR1 SGHDT, CDR2 YYEEEE. The CDR3 runs 15 residues. Material: peripheral blood mononuclear cells (PBMCs), obtained when the disease was refractory, from a patient treated with antithyroid drugs. The source of this sequence is a female donor with Graves disease. This chain links TRBV5-6 with TRBJ1-2, with a possible D match to TRBD1 (6 bases). CDR3 coding DNA: TGTGCCAGCAGCTTTCAACAGGGACCCTTGTATGGCTACACCTTC. Protein: CASSFQQGPLYGYTF.